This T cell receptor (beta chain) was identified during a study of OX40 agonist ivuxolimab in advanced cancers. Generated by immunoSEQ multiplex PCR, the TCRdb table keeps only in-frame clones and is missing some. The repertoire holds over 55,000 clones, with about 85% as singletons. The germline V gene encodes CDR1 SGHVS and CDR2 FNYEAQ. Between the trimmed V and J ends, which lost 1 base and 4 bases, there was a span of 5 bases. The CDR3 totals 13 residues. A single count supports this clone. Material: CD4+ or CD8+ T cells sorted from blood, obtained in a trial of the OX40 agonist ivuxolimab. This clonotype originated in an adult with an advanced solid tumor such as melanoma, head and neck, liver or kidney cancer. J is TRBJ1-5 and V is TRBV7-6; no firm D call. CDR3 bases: TGTGCCAGCAGCTTAGACGGAAATCAGCCCCAGCATTTT. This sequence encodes CASSLDGNQPQHF. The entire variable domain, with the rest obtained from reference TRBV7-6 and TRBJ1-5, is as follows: GAGVSQSPRYKVTKRGQDVALRCDPISGHVSLYWYRQALGQGPEFLTYFNYEAQQDKSGLPNDRFSAERPEGSISTLTIQRTEQRDSAMYRCASSLDGNQPQHFGDGTRLSIL.